The source of this T cell receptor beta chain is a study of blood T cell repertoires in COVID-19 (dated by TCRdb to the early 2020s). Regarding the study in general: The collaborator samples originated in the United States, Italy and Spain and spanned the acute and convalescent phases of COVID-19. The material from the prospective study consisted of cDNA or gDNA derived from T cells, B-cell-depleted T cells, or PBMCs. Deeply sampled blood TCRbeta repertoires from subjects exposed to, actively infected with, or recovered from COVID-19 were included in the dataset. The repertoires were released in a freely available public database intended as a resource for research on the immune response to SARS-CoV-2. The samples were drawn from two sources: the first 160 participants of the ongoing ImmuneRACE study, and over 1,000 subjects contributed by 6 global collaborators. The sample metadata nearly always contained a de-identified subject ID, COVID-19 status, age in years and sex. Where HLA class I and class II types were available, the types were taken from metadata supplied by the sample provider, not from assay-based typing.

The immunoSEQ Assay, a bias-controlled multiplex PCR, was used to amplify TCRbeta CDR3 regions from genomic DNA. The authors processed their data as follows. The number of nucleated cells in each sample was estimated by amplification of reference gene primers within the assay. To quantify the absolute abundance of each unique TCRbeta CDR3 rearrangement, sequence reads were collapsed and filtered. For each sample, productive Simpson clonality was calculated by taking the square root of Simpson's diversity index across productive rearrangements. This immuneACCESS table, as held by TCRdb, lists in-frame sequences with V and J called but not all clones. Of the missing ones, under half trace to an unresolved V gene in checked studies; the others have no known cause. Clonal size and the V and J genes are those of that table, whereas D and trimming came from the DNA. In all, the sample holds 210,000 or so clones, and 86% of those were seen once. Jointly, the top ten make up 3.5% to 5% of the sample.

About this clone itself: Its antigen has not been determined. No much larger clone exists at a distance of one base, and base qualities are not known.

Study-level results and caveats: The amount of clinical and demographic metadata varied by source and participant and was provided uncurated.

Including the terminal cysteine and phenylalanine, the CDR3 comprises 15 residues. CDR3 DNA is the only sequence kept; it has 45 bases, read in frame from the first base. The germline ends are 14 bases apart after V is trimmed by 1 base and J by 5 bases. Taken from the germline V gene (reference sequence), the CDR1 and CDR2 loops are LGHDT and YNNKEL. Whole blood was collected in K2EDTA tubes by collaborating institutions according to the institutions' own protocols. For TCRbeta analysis, collaborator samples were shipped as frozen whole blood, as isolated PBMCs, or as DNA extracted from either sample type.

Sequencing used peripheral blood. Recombination linked TRBV3-1 (or the pseudogene TRBV3-2) to TRBJ1-2; D gene: possibly TRBD1, on 6 matching bases. The receptor was isolated from a man between 50 and 59 years old with acute or convalescent COVID-19. The CDR3: CASSQGGGGWYGYTF. The nucleotide sequence is TGTGCCAGCAGCCAAGGTGGGGGGGGCTGGTATGGCTACACCTTC.